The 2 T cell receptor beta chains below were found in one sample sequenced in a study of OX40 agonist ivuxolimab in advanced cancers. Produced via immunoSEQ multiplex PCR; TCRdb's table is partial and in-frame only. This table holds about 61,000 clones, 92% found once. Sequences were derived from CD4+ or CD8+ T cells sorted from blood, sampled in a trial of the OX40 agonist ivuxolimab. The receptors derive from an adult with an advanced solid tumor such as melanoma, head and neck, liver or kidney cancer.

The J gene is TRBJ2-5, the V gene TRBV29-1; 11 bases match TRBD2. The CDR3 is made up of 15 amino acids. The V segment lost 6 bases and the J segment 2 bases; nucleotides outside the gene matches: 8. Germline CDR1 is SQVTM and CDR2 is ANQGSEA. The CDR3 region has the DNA TGCAGCGTCCATGGGACTAGCGGTACTCAAGAGACCCAGTACTTC. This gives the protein CSVHGTSGTQETQYF.

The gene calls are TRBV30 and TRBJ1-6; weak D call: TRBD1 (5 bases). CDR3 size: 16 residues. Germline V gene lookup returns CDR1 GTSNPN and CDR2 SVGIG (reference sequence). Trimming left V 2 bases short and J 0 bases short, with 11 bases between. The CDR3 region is CAWSQGGSSYNSPLHF. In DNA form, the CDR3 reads TGTGCCTGGAGTCAGGGTGGGAGCTCCTATAATTCACCCCTCCACTTT.